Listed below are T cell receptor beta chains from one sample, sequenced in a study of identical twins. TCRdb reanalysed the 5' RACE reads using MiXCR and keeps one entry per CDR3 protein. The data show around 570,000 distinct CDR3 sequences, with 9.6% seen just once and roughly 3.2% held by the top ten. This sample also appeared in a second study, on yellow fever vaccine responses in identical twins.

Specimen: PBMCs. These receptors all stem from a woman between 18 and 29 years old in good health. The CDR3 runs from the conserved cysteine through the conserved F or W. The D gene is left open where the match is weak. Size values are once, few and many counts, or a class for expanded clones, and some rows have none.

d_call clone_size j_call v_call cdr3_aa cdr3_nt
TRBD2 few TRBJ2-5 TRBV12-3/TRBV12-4 CASSFERGAAETQYF TGTGCCAGCAGTTTCGAGCGGGGGGCCGCGGAGACCCAGTACTTC
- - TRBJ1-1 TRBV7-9 CASSTPLVTEAFF TGTGCCAGCAGCACGCCGTTAGTCACTGAAGCTTTCTTT
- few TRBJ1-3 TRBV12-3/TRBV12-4 CASSLAAGSGNTIYF TGTGCCAGCAGTTTAGCGGCGGGATCTGGAAACACCATATATTTT
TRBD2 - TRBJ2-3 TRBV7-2 CASSIAGGGADTQYF TGTGCCAGCAGCATAGCGGGGGGCGGGGCAGATACGCAGTATTTT
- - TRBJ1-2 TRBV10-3 CAIRTSSNYGYTF TGTGCCATCCGTACATCTTCAAACTATGGCTACACCTTC
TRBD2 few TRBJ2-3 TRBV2 CASTLEVVAGSSTDTQYF TGTGCCAGCACCCTAGAGGTAGTAGCGGGGTCTAGCACAGATACGCAGTATTTT
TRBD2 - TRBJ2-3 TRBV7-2 CASSLFPPGGPTDTQYF TGTGCCAGCAGCTTATTCCCCCCGGGGGGGCCGACAGATACGCAGTATTTT
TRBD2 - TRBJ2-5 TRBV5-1 CASSLTGTSGGSGETQYF TGCGCCAGCAGCCTAACCGGGACTAGCGGGGGTTCGGGAGAGACCCAGTACTTC
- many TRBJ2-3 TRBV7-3 CASSLSRSTDTQYF TGTGCCAGCAGCTTATCTCGGAGCACAGATACGCAGTATTTT
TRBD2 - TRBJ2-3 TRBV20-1 CSAQDVSSGGLDTQYF TGCAGTGCTCAAGACGTATCCAGCGGGGGATTAGATACGCAGTATTTT
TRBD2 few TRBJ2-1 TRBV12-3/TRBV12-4 CASSSTSGRAYNEQFF TGTGCCAGCAGTTCAACTAGCGGGAGAGCGTACAATGAGCAGTTCTTC
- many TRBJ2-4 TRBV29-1 CSAGNLAKNIQYF TGCAGCGCTGGCAACCTAGCCAAAAACATTCAGTACTTC
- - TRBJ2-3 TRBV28 CASWTTSVSDTQYF TGTGCCAGCTGGACCACGAGTGTATCCGATACGCAGTATTTT
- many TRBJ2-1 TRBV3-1 CASSQVTGSYNEQFF TGTGCCAGCAGCCAAGTAACAGGCTCCTACAATGAGCAGTTCTTC
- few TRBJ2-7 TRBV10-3 CASGQPHYEQYF TGTGCCTCAGGACAGCCCCACTACGAGCAGTACTTC
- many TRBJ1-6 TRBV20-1 CSARDPLGSPLHF TGCAGTGCTAGAGATCCTCTTGGGTCACCCCTCCACTTT
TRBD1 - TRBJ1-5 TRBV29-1 CSVARGPNQPQHF TGCAGCGTTGCAAGGGGGCCCAATCAGCCCCAGCATTTT
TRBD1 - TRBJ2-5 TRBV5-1 CASSFGTGRSQETQYF TGCGCCAGCAGCTTCGGGACAGGGCGATCCCAAGAGACCCAGTACTTC
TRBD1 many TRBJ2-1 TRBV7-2 CASSSRVQGYNEQFF TGTGCCAGCAGCTCACGGGTACAGGGGTACAATGAGCAGTTCTTC
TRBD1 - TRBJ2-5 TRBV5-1 CASSYGTGDGETQYF TGCGCCAGCAGTTACGGGACAGGGGATGGGGAGACCCAGTACTTC
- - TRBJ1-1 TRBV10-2 CASSESGTGKETNTEAFF TGCGCCAGCAGTGAATCCGGTACAGGGAAGGAAACGAACACTGAAGCTTTCTTT
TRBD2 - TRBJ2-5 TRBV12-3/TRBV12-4 CASSRSGSGLETQYF TGTGCCAGCAGCCGTAGCGGGAGTGGATTGGAGACCCAGTACTTC